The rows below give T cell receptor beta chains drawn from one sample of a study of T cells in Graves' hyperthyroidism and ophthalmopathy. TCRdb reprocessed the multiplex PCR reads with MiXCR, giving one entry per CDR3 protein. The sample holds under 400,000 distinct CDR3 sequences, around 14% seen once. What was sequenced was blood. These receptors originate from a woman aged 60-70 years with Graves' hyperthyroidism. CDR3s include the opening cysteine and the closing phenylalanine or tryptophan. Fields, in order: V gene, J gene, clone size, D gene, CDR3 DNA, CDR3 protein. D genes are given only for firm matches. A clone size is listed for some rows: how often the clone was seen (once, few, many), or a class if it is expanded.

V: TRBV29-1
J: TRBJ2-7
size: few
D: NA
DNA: TGCAGCGTTGAAGAGGGTTACGAGCAGTACTTC
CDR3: CSVEEGYEQYF

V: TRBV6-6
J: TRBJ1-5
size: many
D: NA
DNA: TGTGCCAGCAGTTACTCATTTAGCAATCAGCCCCAGCATTTT
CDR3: CASSYSFSNQPQHF

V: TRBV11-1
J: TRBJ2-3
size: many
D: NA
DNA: TGTGCCAGCAGCCAGAGGAGAGGCCGGGATACGCAGTATTTT
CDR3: CASSQRRGRDTQYF

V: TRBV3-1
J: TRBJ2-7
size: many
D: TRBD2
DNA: TGTGCCAGCACCACTAGCGGCTTAGGGGGCGAGCAGTACTTC
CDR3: CASTTSGLGGEQYF

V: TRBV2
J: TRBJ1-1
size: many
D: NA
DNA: TGTGCCAGCAGAGCCCGGGACGGCAACACTGAAGCTTTCTTT
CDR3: CASRARDGNTEAFF

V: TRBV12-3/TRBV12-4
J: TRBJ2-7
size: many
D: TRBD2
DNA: TGTGCCAGCAGTCCCCGGACTAGCGGGATGACCTACGAGCAGTACTTC
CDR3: CASSPRTSGMTYEQYF

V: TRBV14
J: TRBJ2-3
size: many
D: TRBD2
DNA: TGTGCCAGCAGCACATCCCCCCGGGACCTCCAACGCTTTCTAGCGGGACCAGATACGCAGTATTTT
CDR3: CASSTSPRDLQRFLAGPDTQYF

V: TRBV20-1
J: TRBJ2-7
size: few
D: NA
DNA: TGCAGTGCCGCCCCGGGCTCCCAGTCGGGCGAGCAGTACTTC
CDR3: CSAAPGSQSGEQYF

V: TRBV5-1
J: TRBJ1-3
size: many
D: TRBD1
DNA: TGCGCCAGCAGCCCGGACAGGGCTGGAAACACCATATATTTT
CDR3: CASSPDRAGNTIYF

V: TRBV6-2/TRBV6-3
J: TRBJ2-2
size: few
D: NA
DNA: TGTGCCAGCAGACCAGTCACCGGGGAGCTGTTTTTT
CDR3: CASRPVTGELFF

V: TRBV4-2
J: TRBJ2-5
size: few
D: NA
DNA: TGTGCCAGCAGCCAAGGGACAAGGGTAGTGACCCAGTACTTC
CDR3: CASSQGTRVVTQYF

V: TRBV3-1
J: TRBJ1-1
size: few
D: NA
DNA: TGTGCCAGCAGCCAAGTTGGTGGGGGAAGTGGCACTGAAGCTTTCTTT
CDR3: CASSQVGGGSGTEAFF

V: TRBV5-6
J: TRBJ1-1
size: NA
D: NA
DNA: TGTGCCAGCAGCTTGGAAGGGGGAATTACTGAAGCTTTCTTT
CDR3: CASSLEGGITEAFF

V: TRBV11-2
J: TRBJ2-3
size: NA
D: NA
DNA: TGTGCCAGCAGCTATCAAGGGGCAGGGAGGACAGATACGCAGTATTTT
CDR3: CASSYQGAGRTDTQYF

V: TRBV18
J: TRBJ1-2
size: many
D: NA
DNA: TGTGCCAGCTCACCAGACAGATCATCCGGCTACACCTTC
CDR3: CASSPDRSSGYTF

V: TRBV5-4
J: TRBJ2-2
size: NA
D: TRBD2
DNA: TGTGCCAGCAGCTCCGGACTAGCGGCGAACACCGGGGAGCTGTTTTTT
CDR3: CASSSGLAANTGELFF

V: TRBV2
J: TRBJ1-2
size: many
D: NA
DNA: TGTGCCAGCAGTATCGAACGAGGCTATGGCTACACCTTC
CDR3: CASSIERGYGYTF

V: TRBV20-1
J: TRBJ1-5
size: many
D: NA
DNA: TGCAGTGCTGCGGGGTCCAATCAGCCCCAGCATTTT
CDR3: CSAAGSNQPQHF

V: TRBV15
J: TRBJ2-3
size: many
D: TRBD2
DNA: TGTGCCACCAGCAGAGAGACTAGCGGGAGTGGAGATACGCAGTATTTT
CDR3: CATSRETSGSGDTQYF

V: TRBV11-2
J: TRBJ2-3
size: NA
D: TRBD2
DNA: TGTGCCAGCAGAATTCTAGCGGGAGGAACAGATACGCAGTATTTT
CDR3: CASRILAGGTDTQYF

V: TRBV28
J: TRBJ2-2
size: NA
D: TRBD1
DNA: TGTGCCAGCAGCTCGGGGACAGGGGGCACCGGGGAGCTGTTTTTT
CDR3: CASSSGTGGTGELFF

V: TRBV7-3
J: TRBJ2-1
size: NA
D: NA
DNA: TGTGCCAGCAGCTCCTGGGACTACAATGAGCAGTTCTTC
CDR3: CASSSWDYNEQFF

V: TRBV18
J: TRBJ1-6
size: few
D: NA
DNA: TGTGCCAGCTCACCACAGTCTGGGGCAAACAATAATTCACCCCTCCACTTT
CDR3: CASSPQSGANNNSPLHF

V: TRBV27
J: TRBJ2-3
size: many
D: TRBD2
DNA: TGTGCCAGCAGTTCCCGGACTAGCGGAACTAGCACAGATACGCAGTATTTT
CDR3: CASSSRTSGTSTDTQYF

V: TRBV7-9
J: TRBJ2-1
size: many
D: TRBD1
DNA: TGTGCCAGCGAGGATGACAGGGGAGGTGATGAGCAGTTCTTC
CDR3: CASEDDRGGDEQFF

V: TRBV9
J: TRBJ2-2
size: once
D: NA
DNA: TGTGCCAGCAGCCCTATACTAGGACCCGCCGGCGGGGAGCTGTTTTTT
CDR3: CASSPILGPAGGELFF

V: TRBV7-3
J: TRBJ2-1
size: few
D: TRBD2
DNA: TGTGCCAGCAGCTTCCCCGGGGGTTCCAGACTAGCGGGAGGGCCGGGGGAGCAGTTCTTC
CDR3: CASSFPGGSRLAGGPGEQFF

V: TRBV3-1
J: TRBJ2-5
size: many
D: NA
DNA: TGTGCCAGCACTACTCAGGGACAAGAGACCCAGTACTTC
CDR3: CASTTQGQETQYF

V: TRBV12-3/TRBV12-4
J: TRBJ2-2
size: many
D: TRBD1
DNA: TGTGCCAGCAGCCGACAGGGGACGAACACCGGGGAGCTGTTTTTT
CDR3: CASSRQGTNTGELFF

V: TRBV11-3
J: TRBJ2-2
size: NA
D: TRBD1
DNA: TGTGCCAGCAGCTTAGTAGGCCTGGGCAGGGGGCCCAGCACCGGGGAGCTGTTTTTT
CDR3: CASSLVGLGRGPSTGELFF

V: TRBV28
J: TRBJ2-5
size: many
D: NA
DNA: TGTGCCAGCAGTCCACTGGGATCGGCAGGCAAAAGTCAAGAGACCCAGTACTTC
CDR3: CASSPLGSAGKSQETQYF

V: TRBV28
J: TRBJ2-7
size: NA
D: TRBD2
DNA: TGTGCCAGCAGTTCAAATAGCGGGAGCGTCTACGAGCAGTACTTC
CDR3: CASSSNSGSVYEQYF

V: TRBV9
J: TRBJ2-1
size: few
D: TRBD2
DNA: TGTGCCAGCAGCGTAGGAATAGCGGGAGGGGACAATGAGCAGTTCTTC
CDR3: CASSVGIAGGDNEQFF

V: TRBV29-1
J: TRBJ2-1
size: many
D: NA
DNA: TGCAGCGTTCGACGACAGAGTTACAATGAGCAGTTCTTC
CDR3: CSVRRQSYNEQFF

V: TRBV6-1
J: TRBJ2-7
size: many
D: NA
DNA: TGTGCCAGCAGTGAACCAGGTTCAAGCTCCTACGAGCAGTACTTC
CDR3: CASSEPGSSSYEQYF

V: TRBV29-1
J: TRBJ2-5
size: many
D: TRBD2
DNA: TGCAGCGCGGGGAGGGCCGGTAGGGAGACCCAGTACTTC
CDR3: CSAGRAGRETQYF

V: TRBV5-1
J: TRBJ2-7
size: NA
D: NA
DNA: TGCGCCAGCAGCTTGGAGGGGTACGAGCAGCACTTC
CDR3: CASSLEGYEQHF

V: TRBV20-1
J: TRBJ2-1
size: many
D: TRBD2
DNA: TGCAGTGCTTCAAGGACTAGCAGCAATGAGCAGTTCTTC
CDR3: CSASRTSSNEQFF

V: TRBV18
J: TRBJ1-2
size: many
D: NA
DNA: TGTGCCAGCTCACCAGTGGAGAATGGCTACACCTTC
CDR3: CASSPVENGYTF

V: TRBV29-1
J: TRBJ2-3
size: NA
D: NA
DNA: TGCAGCGTTGACGCCGAGACAGATACGCAGTATTTT
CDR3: CSVDAETDTQYF

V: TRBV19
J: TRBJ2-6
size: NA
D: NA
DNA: TGTGCCAGTAGGCCAGGGGAGCCTGGGGCCAACGTCCTGACTTTC
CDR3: CASRPGEPGANVLTF

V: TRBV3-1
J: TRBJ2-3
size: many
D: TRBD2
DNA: TGTGCCAGCACCCTCAGCTGGATCAGCGGGAGGGCCAAGACAGATACGCAGTATTTT
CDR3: CASTLSWISGRAKTDTQYF

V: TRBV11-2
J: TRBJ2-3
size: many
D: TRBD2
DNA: TGTGCCAGCAGCCAGACTAGCGGGAGAACAGATACGCAGTATTTT
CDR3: CASSQTSGRTDTQYF

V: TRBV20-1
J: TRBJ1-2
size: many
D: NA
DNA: TGCAGTGCTAGAGAAGGGACGAACTACTATGGCTACACCTTC
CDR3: CSAREGTNYYGYTF